These 26 T cell receptor beta chains came from one sample sequenced in a study of OX40 agonist ivuxolimab in advanced cancers. Only in-frame clones appear in the TCRdb table, and some are missing; sequencing was by immunoSEQ multiplex PCR. The data show some 80,000 clones, approximately 84% seen once. The source material was CD4+ or CD8+ T cells sorted from blood, sampled in a trial of the OX40 agonist ivuxolimab. Receptors were obtained from an adult with an advanced solid tumor such as melanoma, head and neck, liver or kidney cancer.

This chain uses TRBV18 with TRBJ2-5, with 8 positions matching TRBD2. This CDR3 spans 13 amino acids. V dropped 3 bases and J dropped 5; count of bases not matched to a gene: 2. Germline-derived CDR1 and CDR2 are KGHSH and LQKENI. CDR3 nucleotides: TGTGCCAGCTCACCCCAGCGGGAGGAGACCCAGTACTTC. This translates into CASSPQREETQYF.

This clone came up a few times. Here the CDR3 DNA reads TGTGCCAGCAGCCCCCGGGCAGGGACGGAGACCCAGTACTTC. Translating it yields CASSPRAGTETQYF. This chain connects TRBV7-3 to TRBJ2-5; possibly TRBD1 or TRBD2 for D (5 bases each). The germline V and J ends were trimmed by 5 bases and 5 bases, with 15 bases remaining between them. The CDR3 covers 14 residues. CDR1 SGHTA and CDR2 FQGTGA come from the germline V gene.

This chain connects TRBV7-3 to TRBJ2-7, with 15 bases fitting TRBD2. The CDR3 consists of 18 residues. The V segment lost 2 bases and the J segment 3 bases; nucleotides outside the gene matches: 8. Germline assignment: CDR1 SGHTA and CDR2 FQGTGA. The DNA for the CDR3 is TGTGCCAGCAGCTTACGGACTAGCGGGAGGGGCAGTAACTACGAGCAGTACTTC. Its translation is CASSLRTSGRGSNYEQYF.

The chain has TRBV6-5 and TRBJ2-7, with a tentative D call TRBD2 (5 bases). Germline assignment: CDR1 MNHEY and CDR2 SVGAGI. This CDR3 has 14 residues. V gave up 7 bases and J gave up 0 bases, with 13 bases separating them. The CDR3 region is CASMGGLTSYEQYF. The CDR3 DNA reads as TGTGCCAGCATGGGCGGACTGACCTCCTACGAGCAGTACTTC.

The chain employs TRBV9 and TRBJ1-2; 8 bases agree with TRBD1. CDR1 is SGDLS, CDR2 YYNGEE, per germline. The CDR3 is 17 amino acids. V lost 0 bases and J lost 1; bases outside the gene matches: 8. This CDR3 reads CASSVEAGGWNNYGYTF. The CDR3 DNA follows: TGTGCCAGCAGCGTAGAGGCAGGGGGCTGGAATAACTATGGCTACACCTTC. Using reference TRBV9 and TRBJ1-2 for the parts outside the CDR3, the full variable domain is DSGVTQTPKHLITATGQRVTLRCSPRSGDLSVYWYQQSLDQGLQFLIQYYNGEERAKGNILERFSAQQFPDLHSELNLSSLELGDSALYFCASSVEAGGWNNYGYTFGSGTRLTVV.

The chain has TRBV5-1 and TRBJ2-5; a weak D match, TRBD1 (5 bases). With 4 bases removed from V and 1 base from J, the gap between germline ends came to 11 bases. Germline V CDR1 and CDR2: SGHRS, YFSETQ. CDR3 length: 14 residues. CDR3 bases: TGCGCCAGCAGCACAGGACGGTTCCAAGAGACCCAGTACTTC. The encoded protein is CASSTGRFQETQYF.

This chain links TRBV6-5 with TRBJ1-6, with 8 nucleotides matching TRBD1. The CDR3 has 16 residues. V shed 2 bases, J shed 6 bases, and the junction held 6 bases outside the gene matches. Germline-derived CDR1 and CDR2 are MNHEY and SVGAGI. In nucleotides, the CDR3 is TGTGCCAGCAGTTACATGATAGGACAGGGTAATTCACCCCTCCACTTT. This gives the protein CASSYMIGQGNSPLHF.

The chain combines TRBV27 with TRBJ1-5, with no clear D. There are 16 residues in the CDR3. Deletions cut 5 bases from V and 4 bases from J, with 18 bases between. The germline V gene encodes CDR1 MNHEY and CDR2 SMNVEV (reference sequence). The CDR3 loop reads CASSPRAILWNQPQHF. The CDR3 nucleotides read TGTGCCAGCAGTCCCCGGGCCATCCTGTGGAATCAGCCCCAGCATTTT.

The chain is built from TRBV30 and TRBJ1-5, with TRBD1 matching over 8 bases. This CDR3 has 13 amino acids. The germline CDR1 and CDR2 sequences are GTSNPN and SVGIG (reference sequence). With V trimmed by 1 base and J by 6 bases, 2 bases remained unmatched. CDR3 protein: CAWSGRGLQPQHF. CDR3 DNA sequence: TGTGCCTGGAGTGGCAGGGGGCTTCAGCCCCAGCATTTT.

J is TRBJ2-3 and V is TRBV5-1, with 7 bases aligning to TRBD1. Losses at the gene ends were 0 bases for V and 3 bases for J; bases not matched to a gene: 7. This CDR3 comprises 16 residues. The V gene's germline CDR1 is SGHRS and CDR2 YFSETQ. CDR3 region: CASSLGQGERTDTQYF. The CDR3 DNA is TGCGCCAGCAGCTTGGGGCAGGGGGAGCGAACAGATACGCAGTATTTT.

In the case of this clone: This same CDR3 is encoded by further DNA sequences in the sample. The genes are TRBV18 and TRBJ1-5; tentative D call: TRBD1 (5 bases). The germline V and J ends were trimmed by 2 bases and 7 bases, with 9 bases remaining between them. The CDR3 has 13 amino acids. Germline loops: CDR1 KGHSH, CDR2 LQKENI. The CDR3 protein is CASSPGRDQPQHF. The CDR3 bases are TGTGCCAGCTCACCAGGCAGGGACCAGCCCCAGCATTTT.

This chain connects TRBV12-5 to TRBJ1-1; D not certain. V lost 3 bases and J 1 base, leaving 12 bases between the germline ends. Germline V lookup: CDR1 LGHNT, CDR2 FRNRAP. The CDR3 loop spans 15 amino acids. The CDR3 sequence: CASGLSQRANTEAFF. CDR3 coding DNA: TGTGCTAGTGGTTTAAGCCAAAGGGCGAACACTGAAGCTTTCTTT.

V usage is TRBV14 and J usage is TRBJ1-3; D not certain. Germline lookup yields CDR1 SGHDN and CDR2 FVKESK. Deletions cut 5 bases from V and 8 bases from J, with 22 bases between. CDR3 length: 16 amino acids. CDR3 residues: CASSSDLSGSRHTIYF. The DNA of the CDR3 is TGTGCCAGCAGCTCAGACTTGTCTGGATCCCGGCACACCATATATTTT.

This clone came up once. V and J are TRBV7-2 and TRBJ2-1; D not certain. The germline V gene encodes CDR1 SGHTA and CDR2 FQGNSA. CDR3 length: 15 amino acids. Trimming shortened V by 3 bases and J by 2 bases, and 11 bases separated the two germline ends. CDR3 DNA sequence: TGTGCCAGCAGCTTCGAGGCACTTACCTACAATGAGCAGTTCTTC. This encodes CASSFEALTYNEQFF. Together with reference TRBV7-2 and TRBJ2-1, the CDR3 gives the full variable domain: GAGVSQSPSNKVTEKGKDVELRCDPISGHTALYWYRQSLGQGLEFLIYFQGNSAPDKSGLPSDRFSAERTGGSVSTLTIQRTQQEDSAVYLCASSFEALTYNEQFFGPGTRLTVL.

The chain recombines TRBV7-2 with TRBJ2-5, with D unclear. CDR1 and CDR2 (germline): SGHTA, FQGNSA. The germline V and J ends were trimmed by 0 bases and 5 bases, with 10 bases remaining between them. The CDR3 has 14 residues. The CDR3 sequence is CASSLAATVETQYF. As DNA, the CDR3 is TGTGCCAGCAGCTTAGCGGCAACGGTGGAGACCCAGTACTTC.

The V call is TRBV2, the J call TRBJ2-5, with TRBD2 matching 10 bases. V shed 3 bases and J 4 bases; nucleotides not matched to a gene: 5. Germline values: CDR1 SNHLY, CDR2 FYNNEI. The CDR3 spans 15 residues. The DNA of the CDR3 is TGTGCCAGCAGTGACGCCCTAGCGGGAGCAGAGACCCAGTACTTC. The encoded protein is CASSDALAGAETQYF.

CDR3: CASSYFGDSNSPLHF. The CDR3 region has the DNA TGTGCCAGCAGTTACTTCGGGGACAGCAATTCACCCCTCCACTTT. V gene TRBV6-5 combines with J gene TRBJ1-6; 7 bases line up with TRBD1. V shed 1 base, J shed 7 bases, and the junction held 4 bases outside the gene matches. The germline V gene has CDR1 MNHEY and CDR2 SVGAGI. This CDR3 comprises 15 residues.

The genes are TRBV6-1 and TRBJ2-1; 7 bases match TRBD1. Germline CDR1 and CDR2: MNHNS and SASEGT. The CDR3 runs 17 residues. J gave up 1 base and V 2 bases, and 8 bases lay outside the gene matches. Here the CDR3 reads CASSEYWTGQSYNEQFF. CDR3 in DNA: TGTGCCAGCAGTGAATACTGGACAGGACAATCCTACAATGAGCAGTTCTTC.

The gene calls are TRBV2 and TRBJ2-3; 9 bases align to TRBD1. The CDR3 is made up of 14 amino acids. J gave up 3 bases and V 6 bases, and 4 bases lay outside the gene matches. Germline CDR1 and CDR2: SNHLY and FYNNEI. CDR3 in amino acids: CASSGTGRTDTQYF. The CDR3 nucleotides read TGTGCCAGCAGCGGGACAGGGAGGACAGATACGCAGTATTTT.

This clone was detected only once. The genes are TRBV10-3 and TRBJ1-2, with D maybe TRBD1 (5 bases). V lost 5 bases to trimming and J lost 3 bases, with 7 bases between them. The germline CDR1 and CDR2 sequences are ENHRY and SYGVKD. The CDR3 sequence is 12 residues long. The CDR3 reads CAISLTDYGYTF. The CDR3 DNA reads as TGTGCCATCAGTCTGACAGACTATGGCTACACCTTC.

The V and J genes are TRBV12-5 and TRBJ1-6, with D possibly being TRBD1 (5 bases). The length of the CDR3 is 15 residues. V dropped 2 bases and J dropped 4 bases, with 9 bases sitting between them. Germline V gene data show CDR1 as LGHNT and CDR2 as FRNRAP. The CDR3 sequence is CASGLQRGYNSPLHF. The CDR3 nucleotides read TGTGCTAGTGGTTTGCAAAGGGGATATAATTCACCCCTCCACTTT.

The gene calls are TRBV11-2 and TRBJ2-7; the D gene is possibly TRBD2 (6 bases). V lost 3 bases and J 0 bases, leaving 15 bases between the germline ends. Germline CDR1 SGHAT, CDR2 FQNNGV. CDR3 size: 16 residues. The CDR3 reads CASSLGPGRRSYEQYF. The CDR3 region has the DNA TGTGCCAGCAGCTTGGGGCCAGGGAGGCGCTCCTACGAGCAGTACTTC.

The CDR3 bases are TGTGCCAGCAGCGGGACTAGCGGGGGATCCTACGAGCAGTACTTC. Amino acid sequence: CASSGTSGGSYEQYF. This chain joins TRBV9 and TRBJ2-7; 13 bases fit TRBD2. The trim removed 3 bases at V and 1 base at J, leaving 1 base unmatched. This CDR3 is built from 15 residues. Germline lookup yields CDR1 SGDLS and CDR2 YYNGEE.

This rearrangement joins TRBV4-2 to TRBJ1-4; no reliable D call. V dropped 4 bases and J dropped 5 bases, with 5 bases sitting between them. Germline loops: CDR1 LGHNA, CDR2 YNFKEQ. The CDR3 extends over 12 amino acids. The CDR3 DNA reads as TGTGCCAGCAGCCGTACCAATGAAAAACTGTTTTTT. Protein sequence: CASSRTNEKLFF.

The V call is TRBV6-1, the J call TRBJ2-1; the match to TRBD2 covers 11 bases. Germline trimming cut 4 bases from V and 15 bases from J; bases unmatched to any gene: 8. Germline assignment: CDR1 MNHNS and CDR2 SASEGT. The length of the CDR3 is 13 residues. The CDR3 here is CASSGIAGGPRFF. The CDR3 coding sequence is TGTGCCAGCAGTGGCATAGCGGGGGGGCCGCGGTTCTTC.

The rearrangement links TRBV6-6 to TRBJ1-4; D remains unclear. This CDR3 region has 14 residues. Per the germline V gene, CDR1 is MNHNY and CDR2 is SVGAGI (reference sequence). Trimming removed 6 bases from V and 4 bases from J, with 12 bases in between. CDR3 in DNA: TGTGCCAGCAGCCTTGACGGCATTAATGAAAAACTGTTTTTT. Translated, it gives CASSLDGINEKLFF.